This paragraph covers one TCR beta chain sequence. Time point specified: patch test 1, 2 weeks after DPC sensitization. Specified treatment: therapeutic diphenylcyclopropenone sensitization with weekly scalp DPC. This record belongs to a study of human T cells and chemical hapten exposure. One entry per CDR3 protein, called by TCRdb with MiXCR from the RACE reads. The table lists around 190,000 distinct CDR3 sequences, under 25% of them singletons. Germline V lookup: CDR1 DFQATT, CDR2 SNEGSKA (reference sequence). This CDR3 comprises 14 residues. Trimming cost V 0 bases and J 6 bases, with 12 bases left between them.

This receptor was identified in a woman aged 45 to 65 with alopecia areata. Some clones in this sample may be carry-over from other donors' samples. The genes are TRBV20-1 and TRBJ2-1; D unclear. The sequences come from whole blood, collected in connection with sensitization to the hapten diphenylcyclopropenone (DPC). In DNA, the CDR3 is TGCAGTGCTAGAGATCCTCTGTCCCCCAATGAGCAGTTCTTC. Its protein is CSARDPLSPNEQFF.